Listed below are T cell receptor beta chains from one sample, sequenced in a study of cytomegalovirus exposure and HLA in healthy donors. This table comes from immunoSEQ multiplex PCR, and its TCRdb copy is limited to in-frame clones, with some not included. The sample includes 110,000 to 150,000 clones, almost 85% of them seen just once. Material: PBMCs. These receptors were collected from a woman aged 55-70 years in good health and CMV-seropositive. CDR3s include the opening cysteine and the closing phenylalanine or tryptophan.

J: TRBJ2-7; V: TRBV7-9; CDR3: CASSSETDRLRYEQYF
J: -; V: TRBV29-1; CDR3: CSARGEEGYEQYF
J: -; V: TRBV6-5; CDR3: CASRGGQGASYEQYF
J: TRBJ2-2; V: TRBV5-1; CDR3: CASSLGASGNTGELFF
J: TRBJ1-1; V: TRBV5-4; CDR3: CASSPYQGAGTEAFF
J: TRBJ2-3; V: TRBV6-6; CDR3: CASSMGQGTDTQYF
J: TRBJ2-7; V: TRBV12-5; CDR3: CASGPSYRAGPSSYEQYF
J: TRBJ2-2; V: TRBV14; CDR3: CASSQDQGWGVYTGELFF
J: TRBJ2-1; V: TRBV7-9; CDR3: CASSPGDEQFF
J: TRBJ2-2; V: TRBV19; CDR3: CASSRLAGDRTGELFF
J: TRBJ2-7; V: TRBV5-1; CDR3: CASSLGEGYEQYF
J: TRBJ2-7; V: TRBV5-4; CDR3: CASSLARGGNAEQYF
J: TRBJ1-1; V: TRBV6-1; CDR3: CASSEWQGNTEAFF
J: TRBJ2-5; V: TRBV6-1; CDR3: CASWISGSAAETQYF
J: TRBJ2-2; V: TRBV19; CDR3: CASEAGDKNTGELFF
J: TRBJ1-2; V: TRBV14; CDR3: CASSQARGIYGYTF
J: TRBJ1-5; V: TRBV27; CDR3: CASITTGGYSQPQHF
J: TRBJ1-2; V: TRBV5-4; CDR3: CASSLYTNYGYTF
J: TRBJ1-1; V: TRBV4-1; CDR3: CASSPGSRGTEAFF
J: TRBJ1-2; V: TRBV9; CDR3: CASSVLGQLVGYTF
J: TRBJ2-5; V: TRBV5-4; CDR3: CASSITGLAGEQETQYF
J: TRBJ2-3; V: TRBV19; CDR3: CASSPRIAGLSDTQYF
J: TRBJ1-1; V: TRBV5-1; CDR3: CASSLTGERAFF
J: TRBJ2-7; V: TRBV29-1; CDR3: CSVADSSYGYEQYF
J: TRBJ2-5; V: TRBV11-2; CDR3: CASSLPPRGDPTETQYF
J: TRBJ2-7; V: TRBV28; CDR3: CASSLLTYEQYF
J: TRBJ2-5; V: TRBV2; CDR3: CASRGTGEAETQYF
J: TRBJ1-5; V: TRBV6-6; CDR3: CASSHGRASNQPQHF